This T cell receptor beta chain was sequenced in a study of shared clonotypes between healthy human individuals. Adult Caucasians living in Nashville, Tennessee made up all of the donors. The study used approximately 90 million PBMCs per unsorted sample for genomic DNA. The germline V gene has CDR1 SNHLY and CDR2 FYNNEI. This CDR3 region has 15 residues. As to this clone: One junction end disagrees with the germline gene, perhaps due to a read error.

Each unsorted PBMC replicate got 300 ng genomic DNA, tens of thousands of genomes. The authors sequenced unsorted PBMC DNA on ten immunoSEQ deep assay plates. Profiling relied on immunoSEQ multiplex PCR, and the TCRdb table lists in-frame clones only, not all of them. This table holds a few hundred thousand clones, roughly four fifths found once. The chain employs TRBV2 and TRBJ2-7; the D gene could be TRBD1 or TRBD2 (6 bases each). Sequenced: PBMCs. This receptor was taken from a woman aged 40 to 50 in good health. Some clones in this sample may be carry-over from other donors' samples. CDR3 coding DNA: TGTGTCAGCAGGGGCCTGCGGGATCAATCTCACGAGCAGTACTTC. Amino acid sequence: CVSRGLRDQSHEQYF.